One and the same sample provided the 8 T cell receptor beta chains below, sequenced in a study of beta chain features in type 1 diabetes (dated by TCRdb to 2016 to 2019). General conclusions and limits of the study: Type 1 diabetes patients showed a moderate but significant shortening of TCRB CDR3 length in all four CD4+ subsets.

The receptor library was made with the immunoSEQ multiplex PCR assay. The High Capacity cDNA Reverse Transcription Kit was used to reverse transcribe all of the isolated RNA, meaning that expressed TCRB transcripts were what got sequenced. Here the immuneACCESS table is served through TCRdb, limited to in-frame sequences with V and J called. Missing clones are a known gap in these copies; in checked studies unresolved V genes cover under half, and the rest lacks a known reason. In all, the sample holds about 660,000 clones, and about an eighth of those were seen once. Just under 0.04% of the sample is held by the ten biggest clonotypes. These receptors have no known antigen. Sequences were obtained from naive CD4+ T cells from blood. The cell subset or site label for this specimen denotes: true naive CD4+ T cells. All receptors derive from a man between 18 and 29 years old with type 1 diabetes.

This clone was seen only a few times. V is TRBV5-1 and J is TRBJ2-1, with a tentative D call TRBD1 (7 bases). The CDR3 sequence is 13 residues long. Looked up from germline, CDR1 is SGHRS and CDR2 is YFSETQ. V gave up 2 bases and J gave up 10 bases, with 13 bases separating them. CDR3 coding DNA: TGCGCCAGCAGCTTTCCCAGGGGGGAAGAGCAGTTCTTC. Protein product: CASSFPRGEEQFF.

The chain couples TRBV30 to TRBJ1-4; D remains unclear. The CDR3 is made up of 15 amino acids. CDR1 is GTSNPN and CDR2 is SVGIG in the germline V gene (reference sequence). Trimming left V 2 bases short and J 3 bases short, with 13 bases between. The CDR3 spells CAWSMGQGPNEKLFF. The CDR3 coding sequence is TGTGCCTGGAGTATGGGCCAAGGGCCTAATGAAAAACTGTTTTTT.

This clone was detected a few times. This sequence joins TRBV5-1 and TRBJ2-1; TRBD1 matches 7 bases. Germline values: CDR1 SGHRS, CDR2 YFSETQ. J was trimmed by 5 bases and V by 2 bases; bases with no gene match: 7. The CDR3 has 15 amino acids. Written as DNA, the CDR3 is TGCGCCAGCAGCTTAGAACAACAGGGGAACAATGAGCAGTTCTTC. Protein product: CASSLEQQGNNEQFF.

There are a few counts of this clone. The chain recombines TRBV6-5 with TRBJ2-4; 8 bases agree with TRBD1. This CDR3 contains 15 residues. The V gene end was trimmed by 1 base and the J gene end by 9 bases; junction bases not matched to a gene: 8. The V gene's germline CDR1 is MNHEY and CDR2 SVGAGI. CDR3 bases: TGTGCCAGCAGTTACTTTTCAGGGGGCGGAAGCATTCAGTACTTC. Protein product: CASSYFSGGGSIQYF.

The chain is built from TRBV7-2 and TRBJ2-5; the D is unclear. Per germline, CDR1 SGHTA and CDR2 FQGNSA. The CDR3 is 15 residues long. V was shortened by 1 base and J by 1 base, with 10 bases between the two germline ends. The CDR3 coding sequence is TGTGCCAGCAGCTTAGTTCTGCTTACCCAAGAGACCCAGTACTTC. It codes for CASSLVLLTQETQYF.

The chain is built from TRBV7-3 and TRBJ2-5; 10 bases are a match to TRBD1. Germline V CDR1 and CDR2: SGHTA, FQGTGA. Germline trimming cut 3 bases from V and 4 bases from J; bases unmatched to any gene: 2. This CDR3 contains 14 residues. The CDR3 spells CASSLGTGAETQYF. The CDR3 DNA reads TGTGCCAGCAGCTTGGGGACAGGGGCAGAGACCCAGTACTTC. Full variable domain (rest looked up from reference TRBV7-3 and TRBJ2-5): GAGVSQTPSNKVTEKGKYVELRCDPISGHTALYWYRQSLGQGPEFLIYFQGTGAADDSGLPNDRFFAVRPEGSVSTLKIQRTERGDSAVYLCASSLGTGAETQYFGPGTRLLVL.

This clone has only a few counts. The chain joins TRBV5-1 to TRBJ2-1, with TRBD1 matching 7 bases. Germline loops: CDR1 SGHRS, CDR2 YFSETQ. The CDR3 loop spans 16 amino acids. V lost 2 bases, J lost 4 bases, and 9 bases stayed unmatched. CDR3 sequence reads: CASSFRQGHPYNEQFF. The CDR3 nucleotides read TGCGCCAGCAGCTTCCGACAGGGCCATCCATACAATGAGCAGTTCTTC. Variable domain in full (rest from reference TRBV5-1 and TRBJ2-1): KAGVTQTPRYLIKTRGQQVTLSCSPISGHRSVSWYQQTPGQGLQFLFEYFSETQRNKGNFPGRFSGRQFSNSRSEMNVSTLELGDSALYLCASSFRQGHPYNEQFFGPGTRLTVL.

This clone appeared a few times. The CDR3 loop is CASSLVYGKVYEQYF. In nucleotides, the CDR3 is TGTGCCAGCAGCTTAGTTTACGGGAAGGTCTACGAGCAGTACTTC. This chain joins TRBV7-2 and TRBJ2-7; weak D call: TRBD2 (5 bases). With 1 base removed from V and 3 bases from J, the gap between germline ends came to 13 bases. The length of the CDR3 is 15 residues. The germline V gene has CDR1 SGHTA and CDR2 FQGNSA.